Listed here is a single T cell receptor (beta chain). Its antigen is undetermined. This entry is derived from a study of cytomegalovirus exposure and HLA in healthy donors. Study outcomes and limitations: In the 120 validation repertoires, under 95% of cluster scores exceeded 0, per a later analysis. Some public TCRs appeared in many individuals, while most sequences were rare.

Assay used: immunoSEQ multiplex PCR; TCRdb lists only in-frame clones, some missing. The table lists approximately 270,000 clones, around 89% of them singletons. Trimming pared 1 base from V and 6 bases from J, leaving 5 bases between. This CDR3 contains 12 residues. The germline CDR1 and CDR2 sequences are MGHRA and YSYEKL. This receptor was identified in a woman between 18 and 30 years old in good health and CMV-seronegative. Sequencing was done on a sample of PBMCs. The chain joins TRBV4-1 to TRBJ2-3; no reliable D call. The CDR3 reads CASSQGRDTQYF. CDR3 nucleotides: TGCGCCAGCAGCCAAGGGCGGGATACGCAGTATTTT.